One and the same sample provided the 8 T cell receptor beta chains below, sequenced in a study of identical twins. TCRdb re-analysed the 5' RACE reads in MiXCR, keeping a single row per CDR3 protein. The repertoire includes roughly 710,000 distinct CDR3 sequences, 6.1% of them detected once, and approximately 1.6% sits in the top ten. Material: naive T cells sorted from blood. Every receptor here comes from a man between 18 and 35 years old in good health.

This clonotype was recorded at least ten times. The chain recombines TRBV12-3 or TRBV12-4 with TRBJ2-5, with D perhaps matching TRBD1 (5 bases). This CDR3 contains 14 residues. With 4 bases removed from V and 1 base from J, the gap between germline ends came to 10 bases. The CDR3 protein is CASSSTALQETQYF. The CDR3 DNA reads TGTGCCAGCAGTTCGACAGCCCTCCAAGAGACCCAGTACTTC.

This clonotype has a count of ten or more. The junction does not match germline at one end; this may be a read error. The chain has TRBV20-1 and TRBJ2-1; D not resolved. The CDR3 contains 11 residues. Germline V CDR1 and CDR2: DFQATT, SNEGSKA (reference sequence). The CDR3 spells CSALKAGTQEF. The CDR3 DNA follows: TGCAGTGCCCTTAAGGCCGGAACCCAGGAATTC.

This clonotype was detected many times. The chain recombines TRBV6-2 or TRBV6-3 with TRBJ2-3; 7 positions agree with TRBD2. Germline V gene lookup returns CDR1 MNHEY and CDR2 SVGEGT. Losses at the gene ends were 7 bases for V and 3 bases for J; bases not matched to a gene: 10. The CDR3 runs to 15 residues. CDR3 in amino acids: CASTGGVGITDTQYF. In nucleotides, the CDR3 is TGTGCCAGCACGGGGGGTGTTGGAATAACAGATACGCAGTATTTT.

This clonotype was seen ten or more times. This may come from a read error, since a much larger clone is one base off. The V gene is TRBV5-1, the J gene TRBJ2-7; no definite D call. Germline-derived CDR1 and CDR2 are SGHRS and YFSETQ. V lost 0 bases, J lost 5 bases, and 3 bases lay in between. This CDR3 contains 11 residues. Here the CDR3 reads CASSLDNEQYF. The CDR3 DNA sequence: TGCGCCAGCAGCTTGGACAACGAGCAGTACTTC.

This clonotype was seen many times. The chain recombines TRBV12-3 or TRBV12-4 with TRBJ1-1; TRBD1 agrees at 12 bases. The CDR3 loop spans 15 amino acids. J lost 6 bases, V lost 7 bases, and 9 bases had no gene match. CDR3 region: CASTLGDRGHSEAFF. The CDR3 DNA is TGTGCCAGCACCCTTGGGGACAGGGGGCATTCTGAAGCTTTCTTT.

This clonotype was seen only a few times. This chain connects TRBV7-9 to TRBJ2-1; D unclear. Per the germline V gene, CDR1 is SEHNR and CDR2 is FQNEAQ (reference sequence). Trimming took 4 bases from V and 7 from J, leaving 11 bases between them. CDR3 length equals 13 residues. The chain's CDR3 is CASSWVEKNEQFF. The CDR3 DNA follows: TGTGCCAGCAGCTGGGTCGAGAAGAATGAGCAGTTCTTC.

This clonotype has ten or more counts. The genes are TRBV29-1 and TRBJ2-1, with D perhaps matching TRBD2 (6 bases). This CDR3 has 15 amino acids. Germline V CDR1 and CDR2: SQVTM, ANQGSEA. The V and J ends lost 7 bases and 8 bases respectively, with 24 bases between them. CDR3 bases: TGCAGCGCTGCCGGGAGAGGGGCGGAGCGGGATGAGCAGTTCTTC. Protein: CSAAGRGAERDEQFF.

This clonotype was picked up many times. The chain couples TRBV5-1 to TRBJ2-1; 9 nucleotides line up with TRBD2. Germline-derived CDR1 and CDR2 are SGHRS and YFSETQ. J lost 4 bases, V lost 0 bases, and 5 bases had no gene match. The CDR3 runs 16 residues. Written as DNA, the CDR3 is TGCGCCAGCAGCTTGGGGCTAGCGGGGAGTTACAATGAGCAGTTCTTC. Its protein product is CASSLGLAGSYNEQFF.